Listed below are T cell receptor beta chains from one sample, sequenced in a study of siplizumab effects on memory and regulatory T cells. Here immunoSEQ multiplex PCR was the method, and the copy in TCRdb shows in-frame clones only, minus some. The profile shows more than 50,000 clones, over 85% of them singletons. Sequencing input: CD8+ T cells sorted from blood. These receptor sequences come from a human donor in good health. Each CDR3 is given with its conserved first and last residue. D genes are given only for firm matches. Size is omitted from some rows. Given values are once, few, many or a class for expanded clones.

V gene: TRBV27
J gene: TRBJ2-6
CDR3 length: 13
D gene: -
clone size: -
CDR3 DNA: TGTGCCAGCAGTTTCCCTGGGGCCAACGTCCTGACTTTC
CDR3 protein: CASSFPGANVLTF

V gene: TRBV7-9
J gene: TRBJ1-1
CDR3 length: 14
D gene: TRBD1
clone size: -
CDR3 DNA: TGTGCCAGCAGTCTTAGAGACAGGGGCTCTGAAGCTTTCTTT
CDR3 protein: CASSLRDRGSEAFF

V gene: TRBV28
J gene: TRBJ1-4
CDR3 length: 14
D gene: -
clone size: -
CDR3 DNA: TGTGCCAGCAGCCGGACAGCACTAAATGAAAAACTGTTTTTT
CDR3 protein: CASSRTALNEKLFF

V gene: TRBV4-1
J gene: TRBJ2-1
CDR3 length: 17
D gene: TRBD2
clone size: -
CDR3 DNA: TGCGCCAGCAGCCAGACTAGCGCCTTGGGACGGGGCTATGAGCAGTTCTTC
CDR3 protein: CASSQTSALGRGYEQFF

V gene: TRBV21-1
J gene: TRBJ1-5
CDR3 length: 15
D gene: -
clone size: -
CDR3 DNA: TGTGCCAGCAGCAAAGTACCGGGGGGAAATCAGCCCCAGCATTTT
CDR3 protein: CASSKVPGGNQPQHF

V gene: TRBV27
J gene: TRBJ2-7
CDR3 length: 16
D gene: -
clone size: -
CDR3 DNA: TGTGCCAGCAGTTCTCGCCCCCTAGCCCGGAGTTACGAGCAGTACTTC
CDR3 protein: CASSSRPLARSYEQYF

V gene: TRBV7-8
J gene: TRBJ2-1
CDR3 length: 17
D gene: TRBD2
clone size: -
CDR3 DNA: TGTGCCAGCAGCTCCGTTGGGGGACTAGCGACCTACAATGAGCAGTTCTTC
CDR3 protein: CASSSVGGLATYNEQFF

V gene: TRBV29-1
J gene: TRBJ2-7
CDR3 length: 14
D gene: TRBD1
clone size: -
CDR3 DNA: TGCAGCGTTGGGGGGGACAGGTTAACCTACGAGCAGTACTTC
CDR3 protein: CSVGGDRLTYEQYF

V gene: TRBV27
J gene: TRBJ2-7
CDR3 length: 13
D gene: -
clone size: -
CDR3 DNA: TGTGCCAGCAGTACAAACACTCCATACGAGCAGTACTTC
CDR3 protein: CASSTNTPYEQYF

V gene: TRBV7-3
J gene: TRBJ1-2
CDR3 length: 18
D gene: -
clone size: -
CDR3 DNA: TGTGCCAGCAGCTTAACCCAACGGGACGGCGGATCTAACTATGGCTACACCTTC
CDR3 protein: CASSLTQRDGGSNYGYTF

V gene: TRBV7-8
J gene: TRBJ2-1
CDR3 length: 20
D gene: TRBD2
clone size: -
CDR3 DNA: TGTGCCAGCAGCGACCTTCCTAGCGGGCGCCCCCCTGCTAGCTACAATGAGCAGTTCTTC
CDR3 protein: CASSDLPSGRPPASYNEQFF

V gene: TRBV30
J gene: TRBJ2-2
CDR3 length: 13
D gene: -
clone size: -
CDR3 DNA: TGTGCCTGGAGTGTAGGCGGCTCACAGGAGCTGTTTTTT
CDR3 protein: CAWSVGGSQELFF

V gene: TRBV29-1
J gene: TRBJ2-3
CDR3 length: 14
D gene: -
clone size: -
CDR3 DNA: TGCAGCGTTGTGGAGGGTAAGGGGACAGATACGCAGTATTTT
CDR3 protein: CSVVEGKGTDTQYF

V gene: TRBV7-3
J gene: TRBJ2-7
CDR3 length: 15
D gene: -
clone size: -
CDR3 DNA: TGTGCCAGCAGCTTAACGTACGGGGCCTCCTACGAGCAGTACTTC
CDR3 protein: CASSLTYGASYEQYF

V gene: TRBV7-8
J gene: TRBJ1-1
CDR3 length: 13
D gene: -
clone size: -
CDR3 DNA: TGTGCCAGCAGCCTTGACAGCCACACTGAAGCTTTCTTT
CDR3 protein: CASSLDSHTEAFF

V gene: TRBV15
J gene: TRBJ2-3
CDR3 length: 14
D gene: -
clone size: -
CDR3 DNA: TGTGCCACCAGCACCCGGGCGGACCCAGATACGCAGTATTTT
CDR3 protein: CATSTRADPDTQYF

V gene: TRBV4-1
J gene: TRBJ2-5
CDR3 length: 14
D gene: -
clone size: -
CDR3 DNA: TGCGCCAGCAGCCAAAGATGGGGGGAAGAGACCCAGTACTTC
CDR3 protein: CASSQRWGEETQYF

V gene: TRBV11-2
J gene: TRBJ2-1
CDR3 length: 15
D gene: -
clone size: -
CDR3 DNA: TGTGCCAGCAGCTTAGCCTGGGGCTCCTACAATGAGCAGTTCTTC
CDR3 protein: CASSLAWGSYNEQFF

V gene: TRBV28
J gene: TRBJ1-1
CDR3 length: 14
D gene: -
clone size: -
CDR3 DNA: TGTGCCAGCCGGATTAGGGGGGTTGGCACTGAAGCTTTCTTT
CDR3 protein: CASRIRGVGTEAFF

V gene: TRBV30
J gene: TRBJ2-2
CDR3 length: 12
D gene: -
clone size: -
CDR3 DNA: TGTGCCTGGAGTGCCTACACCGGGGAGCTGTTTTTT
CDR3 protein: CAWSAYTGELFF

V gene: TRBV5-1
J gene: TRBJ2-7
CDR3 length: 13
D gene: -
clone size: -
CDR3 DNA: TGCGCCAGCAGCTACGGACAGACCTACGAGCAGTACTTC
CDR3 protein: CASSYGQTYEQYF

V gene: TRBV7-3
J gene: TRBJ2-2
CDR3 length: 14
D gene: -
clone size: -
CDR3 DNA: TGTGCCAGCAGCTTCGAGGGGGAGACCGGGGAGCTGTTTTTT
CDR3 protein: CASSFEGETGELFF

V gene: TRBV15
J gene: TRBJ2-7
CDR3 length: 13
D gene: -
clone size: -
CDR3 DNA: TGTGCCACCAGCAGAGATCTTGGGACCGAGCAGTACTTC
CDR3 protein: CATSRDLGTEQYF

V gene: TRBV4-1
J gene: TRBJ2-7
CDR3 length: 17
D gene: TRBD1
clone size: -
CDR3 DNA: TGCGCCAGCAGCCAAGGGGGACAGGGACGATCACTCTACGAGCAGTACTTC
CDR3 protein: CASSQGGQGRSLYEQYF

V gene: TRBV14
J gene: TRBJ2-6
CDR3 length: 16
D gene: TRBD2
clone size: -
CDR3 DNA: TGTGCCAGCAGGAGCGGGAGGGGTCCTGGGGCCAACGTCCTGACTTTC
CDR3 protein: CASRSGRGPGANVLTF

V gene: TRBV28
J gene: TRBJ2-3
CDR3 length: 17
D gene: -
clone size: -
CDR3 DNA: TGTGCCAGCAGTTCACGATTCACAGCACAGCCCACAGATACGCAGTATTTT
CDR3 protein: CASSSRFTAQPTDTQYF

V gene: TRBV4-1
J gene: TRBJ2-7
CDR3 length: 16
D gene: TRBD2
clone size: -
CDR3 DNA: TGCGCCAGCAGCCAAGGGACTAGCAGAAGCTCCTACGAGCAGTACTTC
CDR3 protein: CASSQGTSRSSYEQYF

V gene: TRBV25-1
J gene: TRBJ1-5
CDR3 length: 13
D gene: -
clone size: -
CDR3 DNA: TGTGCCAGCAGTAACAGTTTCAATCAGCCCCAGCATTTT
CDR3 protein: CASSNSFNQPQHF

V gene: TRBV11-3
J gene: TRBJ2-5
CDR3 length: 12
D gene: -
clone size: -
CDR3 DNA: TGTGCCAGCAGCAGACGGGGAGAGACCCAGTACTTC
CDR3 protein: CASSRRGETQYF

V gene: TRBV15
J gene: TRBJ2-7
CDR3 length: 13
D gene: TRBD1
clone size: -
CDR3 DNA: TGTGCCACCAGCAGGGACAGGTTCCACGAGCAGTACTTC
CDR3 protein: CATSRDRFHEQYF

V gene: TRBV25-1
J gene: TRBJ2-2
CDR3 length: 14
D gene: TRBD1
clone size: -
CDR3 DNA: TGTGCCAGCAGTGGGACAGGGACTGCCGGGGAGCTGTTTTTT
CDR3 protein: CASSGTGTAGELFF

V gene: TRBV11-2
J gene: TRBJ1-2
CDR3 length: 13
D gene: -
clone size: -
CDR3 DNA: TGTGCCAGCAGCTTATTCCGGGACTATGGCTACACCTTC
CDR3 protein: CASSLFRDYGYTF

V gene: TRBV6-5
J gene: TRBJ2-7
CDR3 length: 14
D gene: -
clone size: -
CDR3 DNA: TGTGCCAGCAGTGAAGAGGATGACAGCTACGAGCAGTACTTC
CDR3 protein: CASSEEDDSYEQYF

V gene: TRBV10-2
J gene: TRBJ1-1
CDR3 length: 15
D gene: -
clone size: once
CDR3 DNA: TGCGCCAGCAGTGAGTCGCCCGGCATGAACACTGAAGCTTTCTTT
CDR3 protein: CASSESPGMNTEAFF

V gene: TRBV5-5
J gene: TRBJ2-7
CDR3 length: 15
D gene: -
clone size: -
CDR3 DNA: TGTGCCAGCAGCCCCTCTGGGGTACTGTCCTACGAGCAGTACTTC
CDR3 protein: CASSPSGVLSYEQYF

V gene: TRBV6-5
J gene: TRBJ2-5
CDR3 length: 14
D gene: TRBD1
clone size: -
CDR3 DNA: TGTGCCAGCAGTTTTGGACAGGGTGGAGAGACCCAGTACTTC
CDR3 protein: CASSFGQGGETQYF

V gene: TRBV5-1
J gene: TRBJ1-1
CDR3 length: 15
D gene: -
clone size: -
CDR3 DNA: TGCGCCAGCAGATTAAGCTCCGGACCGAACACTGAAGCTTTCTTT
CDR3 protein: CASRLSSGPNTEAFF

V gene: TRBV11-2
J gene: TRBJ2-1
CDR3 length: 16
D gene: -
clone size: -
CDR3 DNA: TGTGCCAGCAGCTTACTGGCCGCGAGCTCCTACAATGAGCAGTTCTTC
CDR3 protein: CASSLLAASSYNEQFF

V gene: TRBV19
J gene: TRBJ1-1
CDR3 length: 14
D gene: -
clone size: few
CDR3 DNA: TGTGCCAGTAGTTTGTCAGTATGGAACACTGAAGCTTTCTTT
CDR3 protein: CASSLSVWNTEAFF

V gene: TRBV14
J gene: TRBJ2-4
CDR3 length: 14
D gene: TRBD2
clone size: -
CDR3 DNA: TGTGCCAGCAGCCATACTAGCGGCAAAAACATTCAGTACTTC
CDR3 protein: CASSHTSGKNIQYF

V gene: TRBV2
J gene: TRBJ2-3
CDR3 length: 16
D gene: -
clone size: -
CDR3 DNA: TGTGCCAGCAGTGATGTGGGGTGGGGCCACACAGATACGCAGTATTTT
CDR3 protein: CASSDVGWGHTDTQYF

V gene: TRBV27
J gene: TRBJ1-1
CDR3 length: 14
D gene: -
clone size: -
CDR3 DNA: TGTGCCAGCAGTCCGGACCGACCGATCACTGAAGCTTTCTTT
CDR3 protein: CASSPDRPITEAFF

V gene: TRBV2
J gene: TRBJ2-7
CDR3 length: 14
D gene: TRBD1
clone size: -
CDR3 DNA: TGTGCCAGCAGTGACCAGGGGGTTTCGGGCGAGCAGTACTTC
CDR3 protein: CASSDQGVSGEQYF

V gene: TRBV5-1
J gene: TRBJ2-2
CDR3 length: 17
D gene: -
clone size: -
CDR3 DNA: TGCGCCAGCAGCACCGTTTTTAGCGGAGATAACACCGGGGAGCTGTTTTTT
CDR3 protein: CASSTVFSGDNTGELFF

V gene: TRBV19
J gene: TRBJ2-1
CDR3 length: 14
D gene: -
clone size: -
CDR3 DNA: TGTGCCAGTAGTATCGCCGAAGATTACAATGAGCAGTTCTTC
CDR3 protein: CASSIAEDYNEQFF

V gene: TRBV2
J gene: TRBJ1-3
CDR3 length: 12
D gene: -
clone size: -
CDR3 DNA: TGTGCCAGTACGATCTCTGGAAACACCATATATTTT
CDR3 protein: CASTISGNTIYF

V gene: TRBV9
J gene: TRBJ1-4
CDR3 length: 14
D gene: TRBD1
clone size: -
CDR3 DNA: TGTGCCAGCAGTAAGGACAGGGAACGTGAAAAACTGTTTTTT
CDR3 protein: CASSKDREREKLFF

V gene: TRBV4-3
J gene: TRBJ2-7
CDR3 length: 16
D gene: TRBD2
clone size: -
CDR3 DNA: TGCGCCAGCAGCCAAATAGACGGACTAGCTTCCTACGAGCAGTACTTC
CDR3 protein: CASSQIDGLASYEQYF

V gene: TRBV7-3
J gene: TRBJ2-7
CDR3 length: 13
D gene: -
clone size: -
CDR3 DNA: TGTGCCAGCAGCTTAAACGGAAACTACGAGCAGTACTTC
CDR3 protein: CASSLNGNYEQYF

V gene: TRBV7-6
J gene: TRBJ2-1
CDR3 length: 13
D gene: TRBD2
clone size: -
CDR3 DNA: TGTGCCAGTGTGGGGACTAGCACTAATGAGCAGTTCTTC
CDR3 protein: CASVGTSTNEQFF

V gene: TRBV6-1
J gene: TRBJ2-7
CDR3 length: 15
D gene: -
clone size: -
CDR3 DNA: TGTGCCAGCAGTGACCGGAACAATTACTCCTACGAGCAGTACTTC
CDR3 protein: CASSDRNNYSYEQYF

V gene: TRBV6-5
J gene: TRBJ1-5
CDR3 length: 15
D gene: -
clone size: -
CDR3 DNA: TGTGCCAGCAGTTCCCGGAGCGGTGCGGGGCAGCCCCAGCATTTT
CDR3 protein: CASSSRSGAGQPQHF

V gene: TRBV18
J gene: TRBJ2-1
CDR3 length: 16
D gene: -
clone size: -
CDR3 DNA: TGTGCCAGCTCACCGCGGGCGGGGAGCTCCTACAATGAGCAGTTCTTC
CDR3 protein: CASSPRAGSSYNEQFF

V gene: TRBV11-2
J gene: TRBJ2-7
CDR3 length: 14
D gene: TRBD2
clone size: once
CDR3 DNA: TGTGCCAGCAGCTTAGAGGCGGGAGGGTACGAGCAGTACTTC
CDR3 protein: CASSLEAGGYEQYF

V gene: TRBV11-3
J gene: TRBJ2-3
CDR3 length: 15
D gene: -
clone size: -
CDR3 DNA: TGTGCCAGCAGCCCCTGGGAGGGGGCGACAGATACGCAGTATTTT
CDR3 protein: CASSPWEGATDTQYF

V gene: TRBV5-1
J gene: TRBJ2-3
CDR3 length: 12
D gene: -
clone size: -
CDR3 DNA: TGCGCCAGCAGCCCCGCCGGAGATACGCAGTATTTT
CDR3 protein: CASSPAGDTQYF

V gene: TRBV29-1
J gene: TRBJ2-7
CDR3 length: 11
D gene: -
clone size: -
CDR3 DNA: TGCAGCGGGGTTCATAGGGGCGAGCAGTACTTC
CDR3 protein: CSGVHRGEQYF

V gene: TRBV25-1
J gene: TRBJ2-7
CDR3 length: 15
D gene: -
clone size: -
CDR3 DNA: TGTGCCAGCAGTGGACCAGTCGGGGGATCCTACGAGCAGTACTTC
CDR3 protein: CASSGPVGGSYEQYF

V gene: TRBV6-5
J gene: TRBJ2-3
CDR3 length: 15
D gene: -
clone size: -
CDR3 DNA: TGTGCCAGCAGTTACACAGCCCCTGGGGCAGATACGCAGTATTTT
CDR3 protein: CASSYTAPGADTQYF

V gene: TRBV6-5
J gene: TRBJ2-3
CDR3 length: 16
D gene: -
clone size: -
CDR3 DNA: TGTGCCAGCAGTTACTCTTTGACACCGAGCACAGATACGCAGTATTTT
CDR3 protein: CASSYSLTPSTDTQYF